These 8 T cell receptor beta chains were sequenced from one sample in a study of OX40 agonist ivuxolimab in advanced cancers. Here immunoSEQ multiplex PCR was the method, and the copy in TCRdb shows in-frame clones only, minus some. The table includes about 45,000 clones, approximately 91% detected once. The specimen was CD4+ or CD8+ T cells sorted from blood, collected in a trial of the OX40 agonist ivuxolimab. Receptor source: an adult with an advanced solid tumor such as melanoma, head and neck, liver or kidney cancer.

V and J are TRBV7-3 and TRBJ2-1; possible D gene TRBD1, 6 bases. This CDR3 spans 14 amino acids. Trimming took 5 bases from V and 7 from J, leaving 15 bases between them. The V gene's germline CDR1 is SGHTA and CDR2 FQGTGA. Here the CDR3 reads CASSPWPGANEQFF. For the CDR3, the DNA is TGTGCCAGCAGCCCTTGGCCAGGGGCGAATGAGCAGTTCTTC.

The rearrangement joins TRBV6-6 to TRBJ1-2; the match to TRBD1 covers 8 bases. Germline CDR1 and CDR2: MNHNY and SVGAGI (reference sequence). The junction had 9 bases not matched to a gene; V was cut back by 4 bases and J by 5 bases. The CDR3 is 15 amino acids. The CDR3 region has the DNA TGTGCCAGCAGTTTGGGGGGCGGGACAGGATATGGCTACACCTTC. The encoded protein is CASSLGGGTGYGYTF.

This sequence joins TRBV19 and TRBJ2-7, with D perhaps TRBD1 (6 bases). V lost 7 bases and J lost 3, with 16 bases in between. Germline CDR1 is LNHDA and CDR2 is SQIVND (reference sequence). The CDR3 runs to 14 residues. The CDR3: CASTGDTPFYEQYF. The DNA for the CDR3 is TGTGCCAGTACAGGGGACACCCCCTTCTACGAGCAGTACTTC.

The chain joins TRBV6-5 to TRBJ1-1; D may be TRBD1 (6 bases). V shed 5 bases and J shed 5 bases, with 18 bases lying between them. CDR3 size: 15 residues. CDR1 is MNHEY, CDR2 SVGAGI, per germline. The CDR3 loop reads CASSHTRGRGTEAFF. The CDR3 DNA reads TGTGCCAGCAGTCACACCAGGGGAAGGGGGACTGAAGCTTTCTTT.

The genes are TRBV28 and TRBJ1-6; D gene unclear. From germline, CDR1 is MDHEN and CDR2 SYDVKM. V lost 7 bases and J lost 2, with 3 bases in between. The CDR3 runs 12 residues. DNA for the CDR3: TGTGCCAGCAAGACCTATAATTCACCCCTCCACTTT. Amino acid sequence: CASKTYNSPLHF. The full variable domain, rest sourced from reference TRBV28 and TRBJ1-6, is DVKVTQSSRYLVKRTGEKVFLECVQDMDHENMFWYRQDPGLGLRLIYFSYDVKMKEKGDIPEGYSVSREKKERFSLILESASTNQTSMYLCASKTYNSPLHFGNGTRLTVT.

The chain has TRBV7-9 and TRBJ2-7; TRBD1 matches at 8 bases. V shed 4 bases and J 6 bases; nucleotides not matched to a gene: 8. Germline CDR1 and CDR2: SEHNR and FQNEAQ (reference sequence). The CDR3 length is 14 residues. CDR3 loop: CASSSTGGEGEQYF. The CDR3 DNA follows: TGTGCCAGCAGCTCCACAGGGGGAGAAGGCGAGCAGTACTTC.

The rearrangement joins TRBV19 to TRBJ1-1, with TRBD1 matching over 7 bases. Unmatched junction bases numbered 8, after V lost 6 bases and J lost 1 base. The CDR3 extends over 15 amino acids. The V gene's germline CDR1 is LNHDA and CDR2 SQIVND (reference sequence). The CDR3 region has the DNA TGTGCCAGTAGAACACAAGGGGGCTGGAACACTGAAGCTTTCTTT. As protein: CASRTQGGWNTEAFF.

This clone was counted ten times or more. This sequence joins TRBV7-6 and TRBJ1-1; D is uncertain. V was cut by 3 bases and J by 0 bases, with 5 bases left in between. Germline values: CDR1 SGHVS, CDR2 FNYEAQ. The CDR3 runs to 13 residues. The CDR3 DNA reads TGTGCCAGCAGCTTTAGGGTGAACACTGAAGCTTTCTTT. Translation: CASSFRVNTEAFF.